The 21 T cell receptor beta chains listed next were all sequenced from one sample in a study of blood T cell repertoires in COVID-19. Sequencing was performed with immunoSEQ multiplex PCR; in TCRdb, only in-frame clones are kept and a portion is missing. Here the sample spans about 59,000 clones, 70% to 75% being singletons. The material sequenced was peripheral blood. The receptors shown here come from a woman between 65 and 79 years old with acute or convalescent COVID-19.

In this sample, this clone turned up many times. V and J are TRBV3-1 (or the pseudogene TRBV3-2) and TRBJ1-1; 7 bases fit TRBD1. Germline V gives CDR1 LGHDT, CDR2 YNNKEL (reference sequence). Trimming cost V 6 bases and J 3 bases; bases outside gene matches: 10. The CDR3 extends over 15 amino acids. In DNA form, the CDR3 reads TGTGCCAGCAGACAGGGGATCGGTGTGGACACTGAAGCTTTCTTT. This gives the protein CASRQGIGVDTEAFF.

The chain uses TRBV19 and TRBJ1-5, with unresolved D. CDR1 and CDR2 from the germline V gene are LNHDA and SQIVND (reference sequence). V shed 3 bases and J shed 9 bases, with 15 bases lying between them. The CDR3 runs to 14 residues. CDR3 residues: CASSIPGLLGPQHF. The DNA of the CDR3 is TGTGCCAGTAGTATCCCCGGACTGCTGGGGCCCCAGCATTTT.

This clone was counted a few times. The chain links TRBV9 to TRBJ2-5; TRBD2 might be the D (5 bases). The CDR3 sequence is 15 residues long. Germline CDR1 and CDR2: SGDLS and YYNGEE. Trimming left V 0 bases short and J 1 base short, with 10 bases between. The CDR3 nucleotides read TGTGCCAGCAGCGTAGGAGGGCCGCGCCAAGAGACCCAGTACTTC. Encoded protein: CASSVGGPRQETQYF.

The CDR3 DNA is TGTGCCAGTGCGGGACAGGCCACGGGAGGCTACACCTTC. Protein sequence: CASAGQATGGYTF. J is TRBJ1-2 and V is TRBV19, with 8 bases that match TRBD1. The V gene end was trimmed by 8 bases and the J gene end by 8 bases; junction bases not matched to a gene: 10. The CDR3 has 13 amino acids. CDR1 is LNHDA, CDR2 SQIVND, per germline (reference sequence).

The chain uses TRBV19 and TRBJ1-4, with TRBD1 matching 8 bases. Germline loops: CDR1 LNHDA, CDR2 SQIVND (reference sequence). V lost 1 base and J lost 8; bases outside the gene matches: 9. This CDR3 is built from 16 residues. The CDR3 loop is CASSIGQGRIGEKLFF. CDR3 in DNA: TGTGCCAGTAGTATAGGACAGGGGCGAATCGGCGAAAAACTGTTTTTT.

The chain combines TRBV5-1 with TRBJ1-1; D is unresolved. Trimming stripped 1 base from V and 4 bases from J, with 11 bases between. This CDR3 is built from 14 residues. CDR1 is SGHRS and CDR2 is YFSETQ in the germline V gene. This CDR3 reads CASSLWRSGTEAFF. The CDR3 nucleotides are TGCGCCAGCAGCTTGTGGCGTTCGGGCACTGAAGCTTTCTTT.

This clone was seen once. V usage is TRBV12-5 and J usage is TRBJ1-2; no firm D call. Per the germline V gene, CDR1 is LGHNT and CDR2 is FRNRAP. This CDR3 is 14 amino acids long. Trimming removed 7 bases from V and 4 bases from J, with 16 bases in between. CDR3 amino acids: CASDSPRELYGYTF. CDR3 coding DNA: TGTGCTAGTGACTCACCCCGCGAGCTCTATGGCTACACCTTC.

J is TRBJ2-2 and V is TRBV2; possibly TRBD1 for D (6 bases). CDR3 size: 13 residues. The V gene's germline CDR1 is SNHLY and CDR2 FYNNEI. Trimming cost V 2 bases and J 8 bases, with 9 bases left between them. The CDR3 loop is CASSEFGTGELFF. In DNA, the CDR3 is TGTGCCAGCAGTGAATTTGGGACAGGGGAGCTGTTTTTT. The variable domain in full, with the rest retrieved from reference TRBV2 and TRBJ2-2, is EPEVTQTPSHQVTQMGQEVILRCVPISNHLYFYWYRQILGQKVEFLVSFYNNEISEKSEIFDDQFSVERPDGSNFTLKIRSTKLEDSAMYFCASSEFGTGELFFGEGSRLTVL.

The chain uses TRBV5-1 and TRBJ1-1; no reliable D call. Trimming took off 0 bases at V and 4 bases at J, with 7 bases between the two ends. The CDR3 totals 13 residues. Germline-derived CDR1 and CDR2 are SGHRS and YFSETQ. The CDR3 DNA follows: TGCGCCAGCAGCTTGGCCACGGGCACTGAAGCTTTCTTT. It translates to CASSLATGTEAFF.

This chain joins TRBV5-3 and TRBJ1-1; D is perhaps TRBD1 (5 bases). TRBV5-3 is labeled an ORF, and its function is uncertain. The CDR3 contains 14 residues. V lost 1 base and J lost 7, with 14 bases in between. DNA for the CDR3: TGTGCCAGAAGCTTGAACCCGAAGGGGCATGAAGCTTTCTTT. Protein sequence: CARSLNPKGHEAFF.

This clone was seen many times. V gene TRBV6-5 combines with J gene TRBJ1-6, with D unresolved. The germline V gene has CDR1 MNHEY and CDR2 SVGAGI. Trimming shortened V by 7 bases and J by 9 bases, and 10 bases separated the two germline ends. This CDR3 region has 12 residues. The CDR3 loop is CASKASGSPLHF. The CDR3 nucleotides read TGTGCCAGCAAGGCTAGTGGTTCACCCCTCCACTTT.

The genes are TRBV2 and TRBJ1-2; tentative D call: TRBD1 (6 bases). From germline, CDR1 is SNHLY and CDR2 FYNNEI. Trimming cost V 6 bases and J 4 bases, with 12 bases left between them. This CDR3 is 13 amino acids long. The CDR3 sequence: CASREWGLYGYTF. Here the CDR3 DNA reads TGTGCCAGCAGAGAATGGGGGCTCTATGGCTACACCTTC.

Of note for this clone: The junction differs from germline at one of its ends, possibly a read error. The gene calls are TRBV28 and TRBJ2-3; the match to TRBD1 covers 9 bases. The CDR3 loop spans 15 amino acids. Germline lookup yields CDR1 MDHEN and CDR2 SYDVKM. The chain's CDR3 is CASSQITGTGKGALF. The CDR3 DNA is TGTGCCAGCAGTCAAATAACCGGGACAGGGAAAGGGGCGCTTTTT.

J is TRBJ1-3 and V is TRBV13; 7 nucleotides line up with TRBD1. The CDR3 covers 14 residues. V shed 5 bases and J 2 bases; nucleotides not matched to a gene: 3. The V gene's germline CDR1 is PRHDT and CDR2 FYEKMQ (reference sequence). CDR3 residues: CASSPDRAGNTIYF. The CDR3 DNA reads as TGTGCCAGCAGCCCCGACAGGGCTGGAAACACCATATATTTT. Together with reference TRBV13 and TRBJ1-3, the CDR3 gives the full variable domain: AAGVIQSPRHLIKEKRETATLKCYPIPRHDTVYWYQQGPGQDPQFLISFYEKMQSDKGSIPDRFSAQQFSDYHSELNMSSLELGDSALYFCASSPDRAGNTIYFGEGSWLTVV.

V usage is TRBV11-2 and J usage is TRBJ2-1; 9 bases fit TRBD2. Germline lookup yields CDR1 SGHAT and CDR2 FQNNGV. The CDR3 spans 15 residues. J gave up 5 bases and V 0 bases, and 2 bases lay outside the gene matches. For the CDR3, the DNA is TGTGCCAGCAGCTTAGAGGCTAGCGGGAACAATGAGCAGTTCTTC. Its translation: CASSLEASGNNEQFF.

This chain joins TRBV4-1 and TRBJ2-6, with TRBD1 matching over 7 bases. This CDR3 spans 15 amino acids. Germline V CDR1 and CDR2: MGHRA, YSYEKL. The J segment lost 7 bases and the V segment lost 8 bases, leaving 11 bases of the junction unmatched. The DNA of the CDR3 is TGCGCCAGCGGAGTGACAGGGCTGAGCGCCAACGTCCTGACTTTC. Protein product: CASGVTGLSANVLTF.

This clone was seen more than once but under ten times. The V call is TRBV30, the J call TRBJ1-6; D gene ambiguous. Trimming left V 4 bases short and J 9 bases short, with 19 bases between. There are 15 residues in the CDR3. Germline lookup yields CDR1 GTSNPN and CDR2 SVGIG (reference sequence). For the CDR3, the DNA is TGTGCCTGGAATCCTGGGAGGGTGAAGGGTTCACCCCTCCACTTT. It codes for CAWNPGRVKGSPLHF.

This clone was seen more than once but under ten times. The genes are TRBV6-5 and TRBJ1-1; tentatively, D is TRBD1 (5 bases). The CDR3 has 15 amino acids. Trimming left V 4 bases short and J 3 bases short, with 15 bases between. CDR1 and CDR2 (germline): MNHEY, SVGAGI. In DNA form, the CDR3 reads TGTGCCAGCAGTTTGCACAGCTGGGGCTACACTGAAGCTTTCTTT. Protein: CASSLHSWGYTEAFF.

The genes are TRBV5-5 and TRBJ2-2; TRBD2 matches at 8 bases. The germline V gene encodes CDR1 SGHKS and CDR2 YYEKEE (reference sequence). This CDR3 has 17 amino acids. V shed 0 bases and J 3 bases; nucleotides not matched to a gene: 7. The CDR3 spells CASSLGVYGGDTGELFF. The CDR3, as DNA: TGTGCCAGCAGCTTGGGTGTGTACGGGGGGGACACCGGGGAGCTGTTTTTT.

The chain links TRBV19 to TRBJ1-1, with D possibly matching TRBD1 (6 bases). Trimming took off 6 bases at V and 1 base at J, with 15 bases between the two ends. The CDR3 runs 15 residues. Germline CDR1 is LNHDA and CDR2 is SQIVND (reference sequence). The CDR3 DNA sequence: TGTGCCAGTAGAGACGACAGGATCGGGAACACTGAAGCTTTCTTT. It translates to CASRDDRIGNTEAFF.

The chain carries TRBV27 and TRBJ1-2, with 7 positions matching TRBD1. CDR3 size: 15 residues. The germline CDR1 and CDR2 sequences are MNHEY and SMNVEV (reference sequence). With V trimmed by 3 bases and J by 4 bases, 8 bases remained unmatched. CDR3 protein: CASSFLGQGGYGYTF. The CDR3 DNA reads as TGTGCCAGCAGTTTTCTTGGGCAGGGGGGCTATGGCTACACCTTC.